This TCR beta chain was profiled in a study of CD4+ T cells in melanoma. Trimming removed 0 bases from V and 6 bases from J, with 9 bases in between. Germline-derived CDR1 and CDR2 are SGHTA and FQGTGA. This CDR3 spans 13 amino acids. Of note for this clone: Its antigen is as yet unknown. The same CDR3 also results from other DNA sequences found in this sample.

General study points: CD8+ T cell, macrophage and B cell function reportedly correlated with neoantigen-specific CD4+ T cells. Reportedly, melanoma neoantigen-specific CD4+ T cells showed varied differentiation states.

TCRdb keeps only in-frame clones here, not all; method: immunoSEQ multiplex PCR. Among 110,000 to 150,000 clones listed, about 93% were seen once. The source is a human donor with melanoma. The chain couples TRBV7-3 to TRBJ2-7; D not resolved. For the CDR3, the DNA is TGTGCCAGCAGCTTAACAGGGTTGGGCGAGCAGTACTTC. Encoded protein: CASSLTGLGEQYF.